Listed here are 16 T cell receptor beta chains from one sample, sequenced in a study of shared clonotypes between healthy human individuals. This table comes from immunoSEQ multiplex PCR, and its TCRdb copy is limited to in-frame clones, with some not included. Here the sample spans about 600,000 clones, about 80% being singletons. Sequencing was performed on PBMCs. The receptors were gathered from a woman between 40 and 55 years old in good health. Some clones in this sample may be carry-over from other donors' samples.

The chain has TRBV10-1 and TRBJ2-7, with TRBD2 matching over 8 bases. The CDR3 consists of 14 residues. The J segment lost 2 bases and the V segment lost 3 bases, leaving 3 bases of the junction unmatched. Germline V gene data show CDR1 as WNHNN and CDR2 as SYGVQD (reference sequence). The CDR3 DNA reads TGCGCCAGCAGTGAACGGCGGGAGGCCTACGAGCAGTACTTC. Its translation: CASSERREAYEQYF.

The rearrangement joins TRBV13 to TRBJ1-1, with D maybe TRBD1 (6 bases). Germline V gives CDR1 PRHDT, CDR2 FYEKMQ (reference sequence). The CDR3 covers 15 residues. Trimming removed 0 bases at V and 1 base at J, with 9 bases between. For the CDR3, the DNA is TGTGCCAGCAGCTTAGGAGGGGGGTCGAACACTGAAGCTTTCTTT. It specifies CASSLGGGSNTEAFF. Filled out from reference TRBV13 and TRBJ1-1, the complete variable domain reads AAGVIQSPRHLIKEKRETATLKCYPIPRHDTVYWYQQGPGQDPQFLISFYEKMQSDKGSIPDRFSAQQFSDYHSELNMSSLELGDSALYFCASSLGGGSNTEAFFGQGTRLTVV.

The V call is TRBV2, the J call TRBJ2-2; possible D gene TRBD1, 5 bases. Trimming pared 4 bases from V and 5 bases from J, leaving 17 bases between. The CDR3 spans 16 residues. Germline assignment: CDR1 SNHLY and CDR2 FYNNEI. The CDR3 DNA sequence: TGTGCCAGCAGTGGATTTTCAGGGAAATGGACCGGGGAGCTGTTTTTT. Amino acid sequence: CASSGFSGKWTGELFF.

The V and J genes are TRBV6-5 and TRBJ2-7; perhaps TRBD1 as D (6 bases). This CDR3 contains 15 residues. CDR1 is MNHEY and CDR2 is SVGAGI in the germline V gene. V dropped 1 base and J dropped 2 bases, with 12 bases sitting between them. In DNA, the CDR3 is TGTGCCAGCAGTTACTTAGAGGGGGAAGCCTACGAGCAGTACTTC. Protein: CASSYLEGEAYEQYF.

This sequence joins TRBV7-9 and TRBJ1-1; D gene uncertain. Trimming took off 4 bases at V and 2 bases at J, with 8 bases between the two ends. Germline V gene data show CDR1 as SEHNR and CDR2 as FQNEAQ (reference sequence). The length of the CDR3 is 13 residues. This chain's CDR3 is CASSWQENTEAFF. As DNA, the CDR3 is TGTGCCAGCAGCTGGCAAGAAAACACTGAAGCTTTCTTT.

V gene TRBV7-9 combines with J gene TRBJ2-7; a weak D match, TRBD2 (5 bases). The CDR3 spans 11 residues. Germline CDR1 and CDR2: SEHNR and FQNEAQ (reference sequence). V was trimmed by 6 bases and J by 6 bases, leaving 9 bases between them. CDR3 sequence reads: CASRIEGEQYF. The CDR3 DNA follows: TGTGCCAGCAGGATCGAGGGCGAGCAGTACTTC.

This clone came up once. CDR3 bases: TGTGCCAGCAGCTTGGGGGGGCGGACACAGGGGAACAATGAGCAGTTCTTC. It yields the protein CASSLGGRTQGNNEQFF. The rearrangement uses TRBV5-6 and TRBJ2-1; TRBD1 aligns across 7 bases. Trimming cost V 0 bases and J 5 bases; bases outside gene matches: 11. CDR1 and CDR2 from the germline V gene are SGHDT and YYEEEE. The CDR3 is made up of 17 amino acids.

The chain employs TRBV5-8 and TRBJ1-1, with D possibly matching TRBD1 (5 bases). CDR1 and CDR2 (germline): SGHTS, YDEGEE. This CDR3 spans 17 amino acids. The germline V and J ends were trimmed by 0 bases and 0 bases, with 15 bases remaining between them. CDR3 residues: CASSLAGGLRMNTEAFF. CDR3 nucleotides: TGTGCCAGCAGCTTGGCCGGGGGACTAAGAATGAACACTGAAGCTTTCTTT.

A word on this clone: A far larger clone is one base from this, pointing to a likely read error. The chain recombines TRBV11-2 with TRBJ2-2; D possibly corresponds to TRBD1 (6 bases). CDR1 and CDR2 from the germline V gene are SGHAT and FQNNGV. CDR3 length equals 16 residues. This CDR3 is CAGSLLGAGDTGELFF. CDR3 in DNA: TGTGCCGGCAGCCTATTGGGGGCAGGGGACACCGGGGAGCTGTTTTTT.

The chain recombines TRBV5-8 with TRBJ2-7; 7 nucleotides agree with TRBD2. There are 12 residues in the CDR3. Germline V gene data show CDR1 as SGHTS and CDR2 as YDEGEE. V shed 0 bases, J shed 7 bases, and the junction held 1 base outside the gene matches. The CDR3 spells CASSLAGGEQYF. Here the CDR3 DNA reads TGTGCCAGCAGCTTGGCCGGGGGGGAGCAGTACTTC. Using reference TRBV5-8 and TRBJ2-7 for the parts outside the CDR3, the full variable domain is EAGVTQSPTHLIKTRGQQATLRCSPISGHTSVYWYQQALGLGLQFLLWYDEGEERNRGNFPPRFSGRQFPNYSSELNVNALELEDSALYLCASSLAGGEQYFGPGTRLTVT.

CDR3 protein: CASSTWTGAYEQYF. In nucleotides, the CDR3 is TGTGCCAGTAGTACCTGGACAGGCGCCTACGAGCAGTACTTC. V is TRBV19 and J is TRBJ2-7, with 7 nucleotides matching TRBD1. After removal of 4 bases from V and 2 bases from J, the junction contained 5 bases not matched to a gene. Germline V gene data show CDR1 as LNHDA and CDR2 as SQIVND (reference sequence). CDR3 size: 14 residues.

J is TRBJ1-1 and V is TRBV5-5; perhaps TRBD1 as D (5 bases). Germline CDR1 reads SGHKS; CDR2 reads YYEKEE (reference sequence). V was pared by 0 bases and J by 0 bases, with 9 bases between. The CDR3 length is 15 residues. CDR3 residues: CASSLDGHLNTEAFF. For the CDR3, the DNA is TGTGCCAGCAGCTTGGATGGACACCTGAACACTGAAGCTTTCTTT.

This clone was counted once. The chain joins TRBV4-1 to TRBJ2-5; TRBD2 aligns across 7 bases. J gave up 4 bases and V 2 bases, and 4 bases lay outside the gene matches. Germline V gene data show CDR1 as MGHRA and CDR2 as YSYEKL. The CDR3 runs to 14 residues. The CDR3 DNA is TGCGCCAGCAGCCAACCGACTAGCAGAGAGACCCAGTACTTC. Its protein product is CASSQPTSRETQYF.

This clone was detected only once. The chain uses TRBV5-6 and TRBJ2-1; no firm D call. Germline V gene sequence: CDR1 SGHDT, CDR2 YYEEEE. Trimming took off 4 bases at V and 2 bases at J, with 13 bases between the two ends. There are 15 residues in the CDR3. The CDR3 protein is CASSRMTAPYNEQFF. The CDR3 nucleotides are TGTGCCAGCAGCCGGATGACGGCGCCCTACAATGAGCAGTTCTTC. Using reference TRBV5-6 and TRBJ2-1 for the parts outside the CDR3, the full variable domain is DAGVTQSPTHLIKTRGQQVTLRCSPKSGHDTVSWYQQALGQGPQFIFQYYEEEERQRGNFPDRFSGHQFPNYSSELNVNALLLGDSALYLCASSRMTAPYNEQFFGPGTRLTVL.

The CDR3 DNA reads TGTGCCAGCAGCCCGGACCGGGACGGGAGCACAGATACGCAGTATTTT. Translating gives CASSPDRDGSTDTQYF. The rearrangement joins TRBV5-6 to TRBJ2-3, with D perhaps matching TRBD1 or TRBD2 (5 bases each). Germline V gene sequence: CDR1 SGHDT, CDR2 YYEEEE. Trimming left V 4 bases short and J 0 bases short, with 15 bases between. This CDR3 is built from 16 residues.

This clone is a singleton in its sample. The gene calls are TRBV28 and TRBJ2-2; 7 nucleotides line up with TRBD1. The CDR3 sequence is 16 residues long. After removal of 7 bases from V and 0 bases from J, the junction contained 8 bases not matched to a gene. Germline CDR1 and CDR2: MDHEN and SYDVKM. The CDR3 protein is CASILSGTANTGELFF. As DNA, the CDR3 is TGTGCCAGCATCCTATCCGGGACAGCGAACACCGGGGAGCTGTTTTTT.